This passage covers 5 T cell receptor beta chains from one sample sequenced in a study of T cell repertoires in cytomegalovirus infection. Each CDR3 protein gets one entry after TCRdb re-called the reads with MiXCR. The sample shows around 69,000 distinct CDR3 sequences, approximately 20% of them seen only once. These receptors are not linked to any known antigen. The sample here was CD8+ T cells from cultured PBMCs, taken from culture after CMV antigen stimulation. The origin of the receptors is a human donor in good health (CMV status not recorded). Some clones in this sample may be carry-over from other donors' samples.

On this clonotype: One base away lies a much larger clone, so this may be a sequencing read error. The chain uses TRBV4-3 and TRBJ1-3; D may be TRBD1 (6 bases). The V gene's germline CDR1 is LGHNA and CDR2 YSLEER. The CDR3 has 16 residues. This CDR3 is CASSQDRGTRGNSIYF. CDR3 in DNA: TGCGCCAGCAGCCAAGATAGGGGGACAAGGGGAAACTCCATATATTTT.

This clonotype was seen a handful of times. V usage is TRBV14 and J usage is TRBJ1-6, with a possible D match to TRBD1 (6 bases). The length of the CDR3 is 16 residues. The germline V gene has CDR1 SGHDN and CDR2 FVKESK. The V gene lost 4 bases and the J gene lost 9 bases, with 19 bases spanning the gap. CDR3 nucleotides: TGTGCCAGCAGCCCGTCGGGGAGGGGGATGAGTTCACCCCTCCACTTT. This translates into CASSPSGRGMSSPLHF.

This clonotype has just a few counts. The V call is TRBV6-2 or TRBV6-3, the J call TRBJ1-1; D remains unclear. From germline, CDR1 is MNHEY and CDR2 SVGEGT. The CDR3 loop spans 11 amino acids. V was clipped by 5 bases and J by 5 bases, with 6 bases between them. The CDR3 region is CASSHFTEAFF. The CDR3 region has the DNA TGTGCCAGCAGTCATTTTACTGAAGCTTTCTTT.

The rearrangement uses TRBV19 and TRBJ1-5; TRBD1 matches at 7 bases. V lost 1 base and J lost 5; bases outside the gene matches: 5. The CDR3 covers 15 residues. CDR1 and CDR2 from the germline V gene are LNHDA and SQIVND (reference sequence). CDR3 in amino acids: CASSIVLQGYQPQHF. The CDR3 region has the DNA TGTGCCAGTAGTATAGTTTTACAGGGGTATCAGCCCCAGCATTTT.

The rearrangement joins TRBV7-9 to TRBJ2-5; no definite D call. Germline lookup yields CDR1 SEHNR and CDR2 FQNEAQ (reference sequence). V lost 5 bases, J lost 0 bases, and 10 bases lay in between. This CDR3 has 14 amino acids. The CDR3 loop reads CASSPENYQETQYF. DNA for the CDR3: TGTGCCAGCAGCCCAGAGAATTACCAAGAGACCCAGTACTTC.